This TCR beta chain was identified in a study of long-term antiretroviral therapy in people with HIV. Study-level information: The earliest specimens came about a decade ahead of the 2015 immediate-ART recommendation.

Running of the v3.0 immunoSEQ assay took place at survey level. Libraries were prepared by immunoSEQ multiplex PCR; TCRdb keeps only in-frame clonotypes and omits some of them. This table has tens of thousands of clones, about 89% appearing once. Findings and caveats of the study: Whichever time point was examined, clones expanded before ART dominated the repertoire.

Details on this clone: What it binds is not known.

The germline CDR1 and CDR2 sequences are SGHNT and YENEEA. This CDR3 is 13 amino acids long. V was trimmed by 6 bases and J by 5 bases, leaving 10 bases between them. The TCR was taken from a woman aged 45-60 years with HIV. V and J are TRBV11-3 and TRBJ2-2; D is perhaps TRBD1 (7 bases). This specimen was unsorted PBMCs, taken 0.1 years before starting antiretroviral therapy. CDR3 DNA sequence: TGTGCCAGCAGACAGGGGACTACCGGGGAGCTGTTTTTT. Translated, it gives CASRQGTTGELFF.